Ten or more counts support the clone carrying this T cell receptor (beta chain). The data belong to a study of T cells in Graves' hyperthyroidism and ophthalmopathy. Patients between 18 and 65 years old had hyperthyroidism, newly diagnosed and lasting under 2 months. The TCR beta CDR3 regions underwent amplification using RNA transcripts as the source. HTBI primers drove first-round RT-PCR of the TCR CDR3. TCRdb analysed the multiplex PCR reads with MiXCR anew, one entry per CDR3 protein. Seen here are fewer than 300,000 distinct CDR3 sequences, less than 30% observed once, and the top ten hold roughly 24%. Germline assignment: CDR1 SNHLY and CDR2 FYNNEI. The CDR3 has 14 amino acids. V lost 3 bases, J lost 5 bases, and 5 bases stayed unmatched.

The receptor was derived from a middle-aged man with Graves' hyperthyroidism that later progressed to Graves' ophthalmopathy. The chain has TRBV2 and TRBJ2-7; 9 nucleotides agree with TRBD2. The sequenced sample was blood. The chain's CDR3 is CASSEAGGPDEQYF. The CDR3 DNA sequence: TGTGCCAGCAGTGAGGCGGGAGGGCCTGACGAGCAGTACTTC.